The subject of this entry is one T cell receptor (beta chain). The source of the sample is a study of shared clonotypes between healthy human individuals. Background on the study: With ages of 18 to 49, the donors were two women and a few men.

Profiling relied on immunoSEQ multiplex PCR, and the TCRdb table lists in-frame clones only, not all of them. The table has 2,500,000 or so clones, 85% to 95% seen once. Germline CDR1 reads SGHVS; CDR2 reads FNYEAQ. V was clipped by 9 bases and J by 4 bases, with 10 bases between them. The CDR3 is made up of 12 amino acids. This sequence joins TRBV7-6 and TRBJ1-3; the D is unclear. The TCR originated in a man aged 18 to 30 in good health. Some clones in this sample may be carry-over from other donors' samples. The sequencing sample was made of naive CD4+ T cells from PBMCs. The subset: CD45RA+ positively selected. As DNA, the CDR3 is TGTGCCAGTAGCGCAGGCGGAAACACCATATATTTT. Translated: CASSAGGNTIYF.